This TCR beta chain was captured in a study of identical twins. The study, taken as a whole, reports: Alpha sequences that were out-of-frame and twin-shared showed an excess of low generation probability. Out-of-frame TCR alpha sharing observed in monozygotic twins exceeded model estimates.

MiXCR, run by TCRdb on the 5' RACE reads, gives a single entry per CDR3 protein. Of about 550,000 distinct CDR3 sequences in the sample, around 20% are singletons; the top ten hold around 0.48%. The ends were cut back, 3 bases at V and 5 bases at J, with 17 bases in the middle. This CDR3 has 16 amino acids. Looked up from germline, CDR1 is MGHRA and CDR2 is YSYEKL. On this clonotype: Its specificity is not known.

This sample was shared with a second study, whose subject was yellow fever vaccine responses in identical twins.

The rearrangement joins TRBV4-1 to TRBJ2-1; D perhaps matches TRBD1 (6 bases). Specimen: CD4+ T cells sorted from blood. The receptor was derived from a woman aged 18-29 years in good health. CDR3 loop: CASSHPWGRPNNEQFF. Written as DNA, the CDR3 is TGCGCCAGCAGCCATCCGTGGGGGCGACCCAACAATGAGCAGTTCTTC.